This record covers a single T cell receptor (beta chain). These data come from a study of blood T cells in healthy people across ages. With a J-beta primer mix and a sample-barcoded 5' primer, a second PCR ran about 7 to 12 cycles. Each CDR3 protein gets one entry after TCRdb re-called the 5' RACE reads with MiXCR. The table lists hundreds of thousands of distinct CDR3 sequences, 25% of them singletons. This CDR3 has 15 amino acids. Germline CDR1 is DFQATT and CDR2 is SNEGSKA (reference sequence). J gave up 7 bases and V 5 bases, and 7 bases lay outside the gene matches. This sample was shared with a second study, whose subject was T cells of mothers and their children.

The gene calls are TRBV20-1 and TRBJ2-2; 13 bases align to TRBD2. Sequenced input: blood. The sequence was collected from a boy aged 5-17 years in good health. The CDR3 protein is CSARTSGRGFGELFF. CDR3 coding DNA: TGCAGTGCTCGGACTAGCGGGAGAGGGTTCGGGGAGCTGTTTTTT.